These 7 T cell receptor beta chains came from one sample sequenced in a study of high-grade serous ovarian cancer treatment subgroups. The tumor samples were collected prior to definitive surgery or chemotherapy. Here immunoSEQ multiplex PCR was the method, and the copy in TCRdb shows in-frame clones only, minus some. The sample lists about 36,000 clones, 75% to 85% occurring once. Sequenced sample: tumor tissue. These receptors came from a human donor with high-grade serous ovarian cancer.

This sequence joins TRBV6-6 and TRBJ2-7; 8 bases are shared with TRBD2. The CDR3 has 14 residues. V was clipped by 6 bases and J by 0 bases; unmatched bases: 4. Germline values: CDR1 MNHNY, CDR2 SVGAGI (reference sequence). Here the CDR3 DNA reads TGTGCCAGCAGGGAGGCGGGGGGCTCCTACGAGCAGTACTTC. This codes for CASREAGGSYEQYF.

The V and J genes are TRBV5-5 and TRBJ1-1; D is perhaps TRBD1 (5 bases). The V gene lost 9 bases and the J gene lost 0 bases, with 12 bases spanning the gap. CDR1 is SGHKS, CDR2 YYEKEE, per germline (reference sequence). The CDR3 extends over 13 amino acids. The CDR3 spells CATQGGVNTEAFF. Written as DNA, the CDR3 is TGTGCCACCCAGGGAGGAGTGAACACTGAAGCTTTCTTT.

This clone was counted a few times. In nucleotides, the CDR3 is TGTGCCACCGGGACCAACTATGGCTACACCTTC. Amino acid sequence: CATGTNYGYTF. The chain links TRBV15 to TRBJ1-2; weak D call: TRBD1 (5 bases). V was clipped by 8 bases and J by 2 bases, with 6 bases between them. Germline V gene data show CDR1 as LNHNV and CDR2 as YYDKDF (reference sequence). This CDR3 has 11 amino acids.

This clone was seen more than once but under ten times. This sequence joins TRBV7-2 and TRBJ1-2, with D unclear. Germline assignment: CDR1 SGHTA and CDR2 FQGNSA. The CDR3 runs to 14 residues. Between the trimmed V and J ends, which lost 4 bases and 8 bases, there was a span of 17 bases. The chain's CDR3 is CASSSTTGLEGYTF. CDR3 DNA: TGTGCCAGCAGCTCCACCACGGGGTTGGAGGGCTACACCTTC.

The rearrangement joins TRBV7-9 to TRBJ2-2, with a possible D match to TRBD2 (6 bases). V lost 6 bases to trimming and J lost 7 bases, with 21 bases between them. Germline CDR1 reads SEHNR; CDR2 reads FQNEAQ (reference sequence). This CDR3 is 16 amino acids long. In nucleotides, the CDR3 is TGTGCCAGCAGTCAAGCCGGGGGTGGAACCGTCGGGGAGCTGTTTTTT. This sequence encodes CASSQAGGGTVGELFF.

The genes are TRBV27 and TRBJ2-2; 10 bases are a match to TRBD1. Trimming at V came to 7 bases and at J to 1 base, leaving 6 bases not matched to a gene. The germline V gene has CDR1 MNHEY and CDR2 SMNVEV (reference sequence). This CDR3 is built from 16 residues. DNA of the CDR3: TGTGCCAGCACCAGACAGGGGGCACGGAACACCGGGGAGCTGTTTTTT. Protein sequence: CASTRQGARNTGELFF.

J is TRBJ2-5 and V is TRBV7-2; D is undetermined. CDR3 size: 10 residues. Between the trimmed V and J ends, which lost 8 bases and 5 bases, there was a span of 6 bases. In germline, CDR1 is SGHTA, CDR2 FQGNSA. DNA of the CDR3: TGTGCCAGCTATGGGGAGACCCAGTACTTC. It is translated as CASYGETQYF.